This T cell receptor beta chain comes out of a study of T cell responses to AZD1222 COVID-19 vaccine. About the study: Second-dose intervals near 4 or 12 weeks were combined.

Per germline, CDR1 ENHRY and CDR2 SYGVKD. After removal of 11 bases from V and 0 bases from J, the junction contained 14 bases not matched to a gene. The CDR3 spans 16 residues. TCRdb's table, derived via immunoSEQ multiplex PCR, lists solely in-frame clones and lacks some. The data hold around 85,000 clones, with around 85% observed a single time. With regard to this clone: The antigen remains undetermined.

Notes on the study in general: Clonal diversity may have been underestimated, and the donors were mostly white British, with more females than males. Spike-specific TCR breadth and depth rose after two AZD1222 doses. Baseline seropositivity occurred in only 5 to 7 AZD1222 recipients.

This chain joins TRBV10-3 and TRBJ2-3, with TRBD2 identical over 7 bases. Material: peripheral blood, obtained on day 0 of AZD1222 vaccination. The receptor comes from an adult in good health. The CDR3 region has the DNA TGTGCCGCGTGCCCCAGCGGGGCCCCTAGCACAGATACGCAGTATTTT. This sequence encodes CAACPSGAPSTDTQYF.